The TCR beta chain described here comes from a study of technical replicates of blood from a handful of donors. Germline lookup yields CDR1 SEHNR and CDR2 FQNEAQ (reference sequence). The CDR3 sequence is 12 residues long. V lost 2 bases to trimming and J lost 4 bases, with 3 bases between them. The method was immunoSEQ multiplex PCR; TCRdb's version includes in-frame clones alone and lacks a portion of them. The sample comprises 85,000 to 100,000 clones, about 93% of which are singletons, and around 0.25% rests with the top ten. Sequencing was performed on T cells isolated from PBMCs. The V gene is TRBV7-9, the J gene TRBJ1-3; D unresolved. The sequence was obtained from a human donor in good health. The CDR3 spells CASSLQGNTIYF. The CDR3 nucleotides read TGTGCCAGCAGCTTACAAGGAAACACCATATATTTT.